A single TCR beta chain is shown here with its context. In its sample, this clone was seen once. The antigen it binds to is not known. No much larger clone exists at a distance of one base, and base qualities are not known. A second Seattle source provided samples from volunteer blood donors who had recovered from COVID-19. Collaborating institutions collected whole blood in K2EDTA tubes following their own protocols. For TCRbeta analysis, collaborators shipped samples in one of three forms: frozen whole blood, isolated PBMCs, or DNA extracted from either of those sample types. The immunoSEQ Assay, a bias-controlled multiplex PCR, was used to amplify TCRbeta CDR3 regions from genomic DNA. Concerning the study's data processing: Nucleated cell counts per sample were estimated from amplification of reference gene primers within the assay. To quantify the absolute abundance of each unique TCRbeta CDR3 rearrangement, sequence reads were collapsed and filtered. Productive Simpson clonality was computed per sample as the square root of Simpson's diversity index over productive rearrangements. Not all clones reach the TCRdb copy of this immuneACCESS table, which keeps in-frame sequences only. Checked studies attribute under half of the gap to unresolved V genes and leave the rest unexplained. D and trimming were read from the DNA, whereas the V and J calls and clone size are those reported in that table. In this sample the table shows 200,000 to 300,000 clones, 88% of which occur a single time. Together, the top ten hold 0.99% of the sample.

This entry belongs to a study of blood T cell repertoires in COVID-19 (TCRdb year 2020). Regarding the complete study: Collaborator samples came from the United States, Italy and Spain and covered acute and convalescent phases of COVID-19. The material from the prospective study consisted of cDNA or gDNA derived from T cells, B-cell-depleted T cells, or PBMCs. Subjects who had been exposed to COVID-19, were actively infected with it, or had recovered from it provided the deeply sampled blood TCRbeta repertoires that made up the dataset. The repertoires were released in a freely available public database meant as a resource for research on the immune response to SARS-CoV-2. The samples were drawn from two sources: the first 160 participants of the ongoing ImmuneRACE study, and over 1,000 subjects contributed by 6 global collaborators. Sample metadata almost always included a de-identified subject ID, COVID-19 status, age in years and sex. HLA class I and class II types, where available, came from metadata supplied by the sample provider rather than from assay-based typing.

Paper-wide results and their limitations: The quantity of clinical and demographic metadata differed by source and by participant and was supplied without curation.

The specimen was peripheral blood. This receptor was taken from a woman in her forties who had recovered from COVID-19.

The DNA sequence is given as TGTGCCAGCAGGGCAAGGACTGCCTATGGCTACACCTTC. It translates to CASRARTAYGYTF. This chain is built from TRBV6-5 and TRBJ1-2; the D gene identity is not certain. CDR1 and CDR2 were assigned from the germline V gene as MNHEY and SVGAGI. The junction carries 12 bases between V and J, which are trimmed by 6 bases and 4 bases respectively. From the cysteine up to the phenylalanine, the CDR3 has a length of 13 residues. Of all the DNA, just the CDR3 is kept, 39 bases in frame from base 1.